This record concerns one T cell receptor beta chain sequence. No antigen is known for it. The sample originates from a study of shared clonotypes between healthy human individuals. CDR3 length: 13 residues. CDR1 and CDR2 from the germline V gene are LNHDA and SQIVND (reference sequence). V was cut by 5 bases and J by 6 bases, with 11 bases left in between. Researchers ran the assay at a deep level. Every unsorted PBMC PCR replicate was loaded with 300 ng DNA, around 30,000 T cell genomes. Researchers sequenced unsorted PBMC DNA using ten immunoSEQ deep assay plates. Profiling relied on immunoSEQ multiplex PCR, and the TCRdb table lists in-frame clones only, not all of them. The table includes hundreds of thousands of clones, around three quarters detected once. Regarding the study as a whole: Sampling used blood alone; tissue repertoires probably differ.

The sequence came from a woman between 35 and 50 years old in good health. Some clones in this sample may be carry-over from other donors' samples. V usage is TRBV19 and J usage is TRBJ1-5; perhaps TRBD1 as D (6 bases). The sample comprised PBMCs. The CDR3, as DNA: TGTGCCAGTAGTTTAATACAGGGTCAGCCCCAGCATTTT. This codes for CASSLIQGQPQHF.